This T cell receptor (beta chain) was sequenced for a study of blood T cell repertoires in COVID-19. Those who participated ranged in age from about 18 to 89 years and resided in some 24 US areas. For recovered donors of Cohort 3, there were two negative PCRs, clearance, or symptom resolution. Only in-frame clones appear in the TCRdb table, and some are missing; sequencing was by immunoSEQ multiplex PCR. The data show some 140,000 clones, roughly 80% seen once. This CDR3 is 15 amino acids long. Germline trimming cut 6 bases from V and 1 base from J; bases unmatched to any gene: 4. Germline V gene lookup returns CDR1 SGHTA and CDR2 FQGTGA. This clone has just a few counts.

This sequence originates from a man aged 50-60 years who had recovered from COVID-19. The chain has TRBV7-3 and TRBJ2-2; 8 positions match TRBD1. Sequences were obtained from PBMCs or T cells enriched from blood (not recorded which). The CDR3 loop reads CASSRTGQNTGELFF. CDR3 coding DNA: TGTGCCAGCAGTAGGACAGGGCAGAACACCGGGGAGCTGTTTTTT.